The 19 T cell receptor beta chains presented below share a single source sample, sequenced in a study of T cell changes during pregnancy in multiple sclerosis. Data came from immunoSEQ multiplex PCR; TCRdb stores just in-frame clones and leaves some out. Among roughly 120,000 clones listed, roughly 92% were seen once. The source was peripheral blood, collected before pregnancy. The receptors derive from a female donor with multiple sclerosis, enrolled in a pregnancy study.

This clone was found once. The genes are TRBV7-3 and TRBJ1-6, with D possibly TRBD1 on 5 matching bases. Germline V gives CDR1 SGHTA, CDR2 FQGTGA. Trimming removed 5 bases at V and 0 bases at J, with 11 bases between. The CDR3 spans 16 residues. For the CDR3, the DNA is TGTGCCAGCAGCCTGAAACAGGACTCCTATAATTCACCCCTCCACTTT. Translation gives CASSLKQDSYNSPLHF.

V and J are TRBV27 and TRBJ2-7; D gene ambiguous. The V gene lost 0 bases and the J gene lost 1 base, with 7 bases spanning the gap. This CDR3 has 14 residues. Germline loops: CDR1 MNHEY, CDR2 SMNVEV (reference sequence). The CDR3 here is CASSLSPNSYEQYF. CDR3 nucleotide sequence: TGTGCCAGCAGTTTATCTCCCAATTCCTACGAGCAGTACTTC.

The V gene is TRBV6-5, the J gene TRBJ2-1; a possible D gene is TRBD1 (6 bases). V was clipped by 6 bases and J by 2 bases, with 8 bases between them. Germline CDR1 reads MNHEY; CDR2 reads SVGAGI. The CDR3 has 13 amino acids. CDR3 amino acids: CASSAGAYNEQFF. Here the CDR3 DNA reads TGTGCCAGCAGCGCAGGGGCCTACAATGAGCAGTTCTTC.

This chain connects TRBV19 to TRBJ1-1, with D possibly matching TRBD1 (5 bases). The CDR3 covers 15 residues. Germline V gene sequence: CDR1 LNHDA, CDR2 SQIVND (reference sequence). V was cut by 4 bases and J by 3 bases, with 15 bases left in between. The CDR3 nucleotides read TGTGCCAGTAGTACCGGGAGGACGGGGGACACTGAAGCTTTCTTT. Protein: CASSTGRTGDTEAFF.

J is TRBJ2-3 and V is TRBV9, with D hard to call. Germline lookup yields CDR1 SGDLS and CDR2 YYNGEE. V shed 0 bases and J shed 3 bases, with 2 bases lying between them. This CDR3 has 12 amino acids. The CDR3 reads CASSVVTDTQYF. The CDR3 nucleotides are TGTGCCAGCAGCGTAGTAACAGATACGCAGTATTTT.

V is TRBV6-1 and J is TRBJ1-2; no definite D call. Germline lookup yields CDR1 MNHNS and CDR2 SASEGT. The CDR3 runs 13 residues. Trimming pared 6 bases from V and 8 bases from J, leaving 16 bases between. CDR3 sequence reads: CASRETTGGGYTF. CDR3 bases: TGTGCCAGCAGAGAAACCACGGGAGGAGGCTACACCTTC.

The genes are TRBV19 and TRBJ1-5, with D maybe TRBD1 (6 bases). This CDR3 comprises 14 residues. Trimming took off 3 bases at V and 7 bases at J, with 13 bases between the two ends. Germline V gene data show CDR1 as LNHDA and CDR2 as SQIVND (reference sequence). This CDR3 is CASSMGARAQPQHF. The CDR3 region has the DNA TGTGCCAGTAGTATGGGGGCGAGGGCGCAGCCCCAGCATTTT.

The rearrangement joins TRBV6-1 to TRBJ2-3; TRBD1 aligns across 8 bases. The CDR3 is made up of 15 amino acids. CDR1 and CDR2 from the germline V gene are MNHNS and SASEGT. J was trimmed by 2 bases and V by 6 bases; bases with no gene match: 7. In DNA, the CDR3 is TGTGCCAGCAGGCCTACAGGGGGATCCACAGATACGCAGTATTTT. It encodes CASRPTGGSTDTQYF.

The chain is built from TRBV9 and TRBJ2-3; a possible D gene is TRBD1 (5 bases). Trimming pared 0 bases from V and 6 bases from J, leaving 17 bases between. The CDR3 length is 16 residues. CDR1 SGDLS and CDR2 YYNGEE come from the germline V gene. The CDR3 reads CASSVGPGSGRDTQYF. CDR3 coding DNA: TGTGCCAGCAGCGTAGGTCCCGGCTCAGGGCGGGATACGCAGTATTTT.

This clone is a singleton in its sample. The V and J genes are TRBV6-1 and TRBJ2-7, with D maybe TRBD1 (6 bases). The CDR3 contains 13 residues. Germline assignment: CDR1 MNHNS and CDR2 SASEGT. The V and J ends lost 3 bases and 6 bases respectively, with 12 bases between them. CDR3 region: CASSERQVGEQYF. In DNA form, the CDR3 reads TGTGCCAGCAGTGAGAGACAGGTGGGCGAGCAGTACTTC.

The chain recombines TRBV6-6 with TRBJ2-3; a possible D gene is TRBD1 (5 bases). The germline gives CDR1 MNHNY, CDR2 SVGAGI (reference sequence). The CDR3 loop spans 13 amino acids. The V gene lost 6 bases and the J gene lost 1 base, with 8 bases spanning the gap. CDR3 in DNA: TGTGCCAGCAGCCCCAGGGGCACAGATACGCAGTATTTT. Its translation: CASSPRGTDTQYF.

The chain joins TRBV10-3 to TRBJ1-4; 7 nucleotides align to TRBD1. The CDR3 spans 13 residues. Germline V gene lookup returns CDR1 ENHRY and CDR2 SYGVKD. The J segment lost 7 bases and the V segment lost 6 bases, leaving 5 bases of the junction unmatched. In DNA form, the CDR3 reads TGTGCCATCAGAACAGGGGCGGCTGAAAAACTGTTTTTT. This gives the protein CAIRTGAAEKLFF.

This chain links TRBV19 with TRBJ1-4; D not resolved. Germline loops: CDR1 LNHDA, CDR2 SQIVND (reference sequence). This CDR3 contains 14 residues. V dropped 4 bases and J dropped 3 bases, with 9 bases sitting between them. The CDR3 nucleotides are TGTGCCAGTAGTACGGTCGCCTCTAATGAAAAACTGTTTTTT. Encoded protein: CASSTVASNEKLFF.

The chain recombines TRBV29-1 with TRBJ2-7; D is uncertain. Germline CDR1 SQVTM, CDR2 ANQGSEA. The CDR3 is 11 residues long. Trimming left V 4 bases short and J 0 bases short, with 4 bases between. CDR3: CSVVSSYEQYF. CDR3 nucleotides: TGCAGCGTTGTGAGCTCCTACGAGCAGTACTTC.

The chain couples TRBV30 to TRBJ2-1, with a weak D call TRBD2 (5 bases). CDR1 GTSNPN and CDR2 SVGIG come from the germline V gene (reference sequence). There are 16 residues in the CDR3. V was pared by 4 bases and J by 0 bases, with 16 bases between. The chain's CDR3 is CAWNPRLLSSYNEQFF. The CDR3 DNA reads as TGTGCCTGGAACCCAAGACTACTGAGCTCCTACAATGAGCAGTTCTTC. The entire variable domain, with the rest obtained from reference TRBV30 and TRBJ2-1, is as follows: SQTIHQWPATLVQPVGSPLSLECTVEGTSNPNLYWYRQAAGRGLQLLFYSVGIGQISSEVPQNLSASRPQDRQFILSSKKLLLSDSGFYLCAWNPRLLSSYNEQFFGPGTRLTVL.

The chain joins TRBV7-9 to TRBJ2-7; D gene uncertain. Germline assignment: CDR1 SEHNR and CDR2 FQNEAQ (reference sequence). V lost 1 base and J 3 bases, leaving 10 bases between the germline ends. This CDR3 region has 14 residues. CDR3 sequence (DNA): TGTGCCAGCAGCTTAGACCTTAGTTACTACGAGCAGTACTTC. Translating gives CASSLDLSYYEQYF.

The rearrangement uses TRBV11-3 and TRBJ1-3; D remains ambiguous. CDR3 length: 16 residues. Looked up from germline, CDR1 is SGHNT and CDR2 is YENEEA. The V and J ends lost 2 bases and 3 bases respectively, with 14 bases between them. DNA of the CDR3: TGTGCCAGCAGCTTATCCGACAAACCGAGTGGAAACACCATATATTTT. Translating gives CASSLSDKPSGNTIYF.

The rearrangement links TRBV5-5 to TRBJ2-5; 7 positions agree with TRBD1. The ends lost 3 bases at V and 3 bases at J; junction bases unmatched: 5. The CDR3 has 14 residues. Germline V gene lookup returns CDR1 SGHKS and CDR2 YYEKEE (reference sequence). The CDR3 DNA reads TGTGCCAGCAGCTCCGGGACAGCAAAAGAGACCCAGTACTTC. Protein sequence: CASSSGTAKETQYF.

The V gene is TRBV7-6, the J gene TRBJ2-2; tentatively, D is TRBD2 (5 bases). Trimming took 1 base from V and 4 from J, leaving 10 bases between them. The CDR3 is 15 amino acids. CDR1 and CDR2 (germline): SGHVS, FNYEAQ. The CDR3 region has the DNA TGTGCCAGCAGCTTAGACCGGGGTAGCACCGGGGAGCTGTTTTTT. This gives the protein CASSLDRGSTGELFF.